The 21 T cell receptor beta chains given below trace back to one sample, sequenced in a study of blood T cell repertoires in COVID-19. TCRdb keeps only in-frame clones here, not all; method: immunoSEQ multiplex PCR. This table has tens of thousands of clones, about four fifths appearing once. Source material: peripheral blood. Receptor source: a woman in her 50s with active or convalescent COVID-19.

This clone was recorded only once. The chain combines TRBV9 with TRBJ1-3, with unresolved D. Germline V gene lookup returns CDR1 SGDLS and CDR2 YYNGEE. The ends were cut back, 0 bases at V and 0 bases at J, with 13 bases in the middle. The CDR3 sequence is 17 residues long. CDR3 DNA sequence: TGTGCCAGCAGCGTAGGTCCAGGAACCTACTCTGGAAACACCATATATTTT. It translates to CASSVGPGTYSGNTIYF.

The rearrangement joins TRBV9 to TRBJ2-1, with TRBD2 matching 8 bases. Germline V gene lookup returns CDR1 SGDLS and CDR2 YYNGEE. The CDR3 is made up of 15 amino acids. The J segment lost 9 bases and the V segment lost 2 bases, leaving 10 bases of the junction unmatched. The chain's CDR3 is CASSVSSGREPEQFF. The CDR3, as DNA: TGTGCCAGCAGCGTCTCATCCGGGAGGGAGCCTGAGCAGTTCTTC.

CDR3 in amino acids: CSVPMMDRGAYTF. Written as DNA, the CDR3 is TGCAGCGTCCCGATGATGGACAGGGGAGCTTACACCTTC. The chain links TRBV29-1 to TRBJ1-2; TRBD1 agrees at 9 bases. Germline V gene lookup returns CDR1 SQVTM and CDR2 ANQGSEA. V lost 6 bases and J lost 11; bases outside the gene matches: 13. The CDR3 totals 13 residues.

CDR3: CASSYSQGATNGYTF. CDR3 DNA sequence: TGTGCCAGCAGCTACTCACAGGGGGCGACAAATGGCTACACCTTC. The V call is TRBV27, the J call TRBJ1-2; 9 bases fit TRBD1. CDR1 is MNHEY and CDR2 is SMNVEV in the germline V gene (reference sequence). With V trimmed by 6 bases and J by 6 bases, 11 bases remained unmatched. The CDR3 has 15 residues.

This chain joins TRBV28 and TRBJ2-3, with 8 nucleotides matching TRBD2. The CDR3 contains 19 residues. Per germline, CDR1 MDHEN and CDR2 SYDVKM. V lost 1 base and J lost 5; bases outside the gene matches: 17. CDR3 nucleotide sequence: TGTGCCAGCAGTTTATCCCCCGGGAGGGGGGCCGGGGTTGGAGATACGCAGTATTTT. This encodes CASSLSPGRGAGVGDTQYF.

This clone was observed a handful of times. The chain carries TRBV24-1 and TRBJ2-1; a possible D gene is TRBD1 (6 bases). There are 16 residues in the CDR3. V dropped 3 bases and J dropped 5 bases, with 16 bases sitting between them. Germline-derived CDR1 and CDR2 are KGHDR and SFDVKD. The CDR3 reads CATSDEQGSGNNEQFF. The CDR3 DNA sequence: TGTGCCACCAGTGATGAACAGGGTAGTGGCAACAATGAGCAGTTCTTC.

This sequence joins TRBV7-2 and TRBJ1-2, with 8 bases aligning to TRBD1. V shed 5 bases and J 4 bases; nucleotides not matched to a gene: 3. This CDR3 spans 13 amino acids. Germline CDR1 SGHTA, CDR2 FQGNSA. The CDR3 sequence is CASSPDRVYGYTF. DNA for the CDR3: TGTGCCAGCAGCCCGGACAGGGTCTATGGCTACACCTTC.

This sequence joins TRBV20-1 and TRBJ1-1; D is unclear. The CDR3 totals 10 residues. Germline assignment: CDR1 DFQATT and CDR2 SNEGSKA (reference sequence). V gave up 6 bases and J gave up 11 bases, with 13 bases separating them. CDR3 residues: CSARNVEAFF. CDR3 nucleotide sequence: TGCAGTGCCCGGAATGTGGAGGCTTTCTTT.

This clone came up once. The chain employs TRBV19 and TRBJ1-5; D unclear. V lost 5 bases to trimming and J lost 4 bases, with 15 bases between them. Germline CDR1 and CDR2: LNHDA and SQIVND (reference sequence). The length of the CDR3 is 15 residues. CDR3 in amino acids: CASSSYRNENQPQHF. CDR3 nucleotides: TGTGCCAGTAGTTCATACAGAAATGAGAATCAGCCCCAGCATTTT.

The chain couples TRBV15 to TRBJ2-7, with 9 bases identical to TRBD1. J lost 6 bases, V lost 3 bases, and 6 bases had no gene match. Germline V lookup: CDR1 LNHNV, CDR2 YYDKDF (reference sequence). The CDR3 contains 14 residues. CDR3 protein: CATSRGGTGIEQYF. CDR3 sequence (DNA): TGTGCCACCAGCAGGGGCGGGACAGGGATCGAGCAGTACTTC.

The V call is TRBV5-1, the J call TRBJ2-5; 7 nucleotides line up with TRBD1. The CDR3 covers 14 residues. J lost 5 bases, V lost 5 bases, and 9 bases had no gene match. In germline, CDR1 is SGHRS, CDR2 YFSETQ. CDR3 amino acids: CASSYTGARETQYF. The CDR3 bases are TGCGCCAGCAGTTATACAGGGGCCCGGGAGACCCAGTACTTC.

CDR3 in DNA: TGTGCCAGCAGCTTGTCAGGAAATAGCAATCAGCCCCAGCATTTT. This gives the protein CASSLSGNSNQPQHF. The chain links TRBV5-5 to TRBJ1-5; D unclear. The CDR3 covers 15 residues. The V gene's germline CDR1 is SGHKS and CDR2 YYEKEE (reference sequence). Trimming removed 1 base from V and 0 bases from J, with 8 bases in between.

The chain couples TRBV5-1 to TRBJ1-1; no definite D call. The germline gives CDR1 SGHRS, CDR2 YFSETQ. The V end lost 6 bases, the J end lost 1 base, and 13 bases lay between the germline ends. The length of the CDR3 is 14 residues. Here the CDR3 DNA reads TGCGCCAGCAAGGTGAGGGCTGGGAACACTGAAGCTTTCTTT. Its translation: CASKVRAGNTEAFF.

The CDR3 region is CASSPMSPTGAGNEQFF. The DNA of the CDR3 is TGTGCCAGCTCACCAATGTCTCCCACAGGGGCGGGGAATGAGCAGTTCTTC. This chain links TRBV18 with TRBJ2-1; TRBD1 is a possible D gene (7 bases). The germline V gene encodes CDR1 KGHSH and CDR2 LQKENI. This CDR3 is built from 17 residues. The germline V and J ends were trimmed by 2 bases and 7 bases, with 21 bases remaining between them.

V is TRBV21-1 and J is TRBJ2-1; the D call of TRBD2 is as the table states it, not checked on the DNA. TRBV21-1 is classified as a pseudogene. The CDR3 is 16 residues long. CDR3 sequence (DNA): TGTGCCAGCAGCAAATGTCTAGCGGGAGTAACTCGAGAGCAGTTCTTC. Protein sequence: CASSKCLAGVTREQFF.

This clone was recorded a few times. This chain connects TRBV9 to TRBJ2-5; 7 bases agree with TRBD2. This CDR3 contains 16 residues. J gave up 1 base and V 3 bases, and 9 bases lay outside the gene matches. Per the germline V gene, CDR1 is SGDLS and CDR2 is YYNGEE. The CDR3 sequence: CASSAGRLAVQETQYF. The CDR3 DNA follows: TGTGCCAGCAGCGCCGGGAGGCTAGCGGTCCAAGAGACCCAGTACTTC.

The gene calls are TRBV4-3 and TRBJ1-1; 8 bases are a match to TRBD1. Germline loops: CDR1 LGHNA, CDR2 YSLEER. Trimming cost V 0 bases and J 6 bases; bases outside gene matches: 6. This CDR3 is built from 15 residues. The CDR3 is CASSQDRDRGAEAFF. The CDR3 DNA sequence: TGCGCCAGCAGCCAAGATAGAGACAGGGGAGCTGAAGCTTTCTTT.

The chain joins TRBV19 to TRBJ1-4; D not certain. The ends were cut back, 5 bases at V and 3 bases at J, with 10 bases in the middle. The CDR3 has 14 residues. The germline CDR1 and CDR2 sequences are LNHDA and SQIVND (reference sequence). The CDR3 sequence is CASSPPPANEKLFF. In DNA, the CDR3 is TGTGCCAGTAGTCCCCCTCCAGCTAATGAAAAACTGTTTTTT.

This clone was seen a few times. The V gene is TRBV6-5, the J gene TRBJ1-1; no firm D call. Germline V lookup: CDR1 MNHEY, CDR2 SVGAGI. Trimming pared 6 bases from V and 9 bases from J, leaving 17 bases between. The CDR3 runs to 13 residues. The CDR3 loop reads CASSRTQASKAFF. CDR3 DNA: TGTGCCAGCAGCCGGACTCAGGCGAGTAAAGCTTTCTTT.

The chain carries TRBV28 and TRBJ1-6, with TRBD1 matching 10 bases. V gave up 5 bases and J gave up 10 bases; unmatched junction bases: 5. The CDR3 has 14 amino acids. Germline V lookup: CDR1 MDHEN, CDR2 SYDVKM. The CDR3 loop is CASSPGTGDSPLHF. The CDR3 coding sequence is TGTGCCAGCAGTCCCGGGACAGGGGACTCACCCCTCCACTTT.

Of note for this clone: One base separates it from a far larger clone, so it is likely a read error. This sample includes further DNA sequences coding for the same CDR3. The V call is TRBV5-4, the J call TRBJ1-2, with D possibly TRBD1 on 6 matching bases. Trimming stripped 4 bases from V and 4 bases from J, with 11 bases between. The CDR3 covers 13 residues. Germline values: CDR1 SGHNT, CDR2 YYREEE (reference sequence). The CDR3 DNA follows: TGTGCCAGCAGCCTGGGAGGGGGCTATGGCTACACCTTC. This sequence encodes CASSLGGGYGYTF.